These 25 T cell receptor beta chains came from one sample sequenced in a study of shared clonotypes between healthy human individuals. Produced via immunoSEQ multiplex PCR; TCRdb's table is partial and in-frame only. The sample records around 580,000 clones, roughly 98% being singletons. Naive CD8 populations comprised CD45RO-negative cells positively selected for CCR7, excluding terminally differentiated effector memory CD45RA+ cells. Material for sequencing was naive CD8+ T cells sorted from blood. These receptor sequences come from a man in his thirties or forties in good health.

This clone was observed once. The rearrangement joins TRBV7-9 to TRBJ2-1; the match to TRBD2 covers 13 bases. The V segment lost 4 bases and the J segment 7 bases; nucleotides outside the gene matches: 7. Germline V CDR1 and CDR2: SEHNR, FQNEAQ (reference sequence). The CDR3 spans 16 residues. In DNA, the CDR3 is TGTGCCAGCAGCTACCGGACTAGCGGGAGCAGGAATGAGCAGTTCTTC. It is translated as CASSYRTSGSRNEQFF.

This clone was counted a single time. This sequence joins TRBV7-9 and TRBJ1-1, with a possible D match to TRBD1 (6 bases). V was clipped by 6 bases and J by 4 bases, with 21 bases between them. Germline CDR1 and CDR2: SEHNR and FQNEAQ (reference sequence). The CDR3 is 16 amino acids. CDR3 region: CASRRAGAGASTEAFF. CDR3 coding DNA: TGTGCCAGCAGACGGGCGGGGGCAGGGGCGTCCACTGAAGCTTTCTTT.

The chain combines TRBV27 with TRBJ1-2; 7 nucleotides agree with TRBD1. Unmatched junction bases numbered 11, after V lost 6 bases and J lost 7 bases. Germline CDR1 reads MNHEY; CDR2 reads SMNVEV (reference sequence). This CDR3 is 14 amino acids long. In DNA form, the CDR3 reads TGTGCCAGCAGCTTCATGACAGGGTTGGGTGGCTACACCTTC. It translates to CASSFMTGLGGYTF.

The chain recombines TRBV29-1 with TRBJ2-3; 11 bases align to TRBD2. Germline-derived CDR1 and CDR2 are SQVTM and ANQGSEA. CDR3 length: 16 residues. V trimming: 3 bases; J trimming: 2 bases; junction bases outside the gene matches: 7. CDR3 amino acids: CSVDLGLAGTTDTQYF. For the CDR3, the DNA is TGCAGCGTTGATCTAGGACTAGCGGGTACCACAGATACGCAGTATTTT.

The CDR3 spells CASSDPSRQQYF. CDR3 nucleotide sequence: TGTGCCAGCAGCGACCCCTCCCGGCAGCAGTACTTC. The V call is TRBV9, the J call TRBJ2-7; D gene ambiguous. The CDR3 consists of 12 residues. V was trimmed by 3 bases and J by 8 bases, leaving 12 bases between them. Germline-derived CDR1 and CDR2 are SGDLS and YYNGEE.

The chain uses TRBV29-1 and TRBJ1-5; 10 bases line up with TRBD1. Looked up from germline, CDR1 is SQVTM and CDR2 is ANQGSEA. This CDR3 region has 15 residues. The V gene end was trimmed by 5 bases and the J gene end by 2 bases; junction bases not matched to a gene: 6. The DNA of the CDR3 is TGCAGCGTTCTGGACAGGGGGAATGGCAATCAGCCCCAGCATTTT. Translated, it gives CSVLDRGNGNQPQHF.

V gene TRBV7-3 combines with J gene TRBJ1-2; D uncertain. The germline V gene encodes CDR1 SGHTA and CDR2 FQGTGA. The CDR3 runs to 15 residues. V was trimmed by 5 bases and J by 4 bases, leaving 17 bases between them. The CDR3 protein is CASSRDPLASYGYTF. DNA of the CDR3: TGTGCCAGCAGCCGCGACCCGCTGGCGAGCTATGGCTACACCTTC.

This chain links TRBV7-9 with TRBJ2-1, with TRBD2 matching over 7 bases. The CDR3 covers 16 residues. Per the germline V gene, CDR1 is SEHNR and CDR2 is FQNEAQ (reference sequence). V shed 1 base and J 5 bases; nucleotides not matched to a gene: 8. The CDR3 coding sequence is TGTGCCAGCAGCTTAGGAACCGGGACTAAAAACAATGAGCAGTTCTTC. This translates into CASSLGTGTKNNEQFF.

This clone was seen more than once but under ten times. Other DNA sequences of this sample code for an identical CDR3. V is TRBV9 and J is TRBJ2-7, with TRBD2 matching over 11 bases. CDR1 and CDR2 from the germline V gene are SGDLS and YYNGEE. The J segment lost 2 bases and the V segment lost 3 bases, leaving 4 bases of the junction unmatched. The CDR3 spans 15 residues. The CDR3 coding sequence is TGTGCCAGCAGCGCCGGGACTAGCGGTACCTACGAGCAGTACTTC. It specifies CASSAGTSGTYEQYF.

J is TRBJ2-1 and V is TRBV9; TRBD1 matches 8 bases. The CDR3 runs 15 residues. V dropped 3 bases and J dropped 0; count of bases not matched to a gene: 2. Germline CDR1 is SGDLS and CDR2 is YYNGEE. CDR3 in DNA: TGTGCCAGCAGCGCGGACAGGGTCTCCTACAATGAGCAGTTCTTC. Protein product: CASSADRVSYNEQFF.

CDR3 DNA sequence: TGTGCCAGCAGTTTATTGAGTTTTGGGATACAGCCCCAGCATTTT. It encodes CASSLLSFGIQPQHF. The rearrangement uses TRBV28 and TRBJ1-5; D not resolved. Trimming cost V 1 base and J 7 bases, with 14 bases left between them. Germline CDR1 is MDHEN and CDR2 is SYDVKM. This CDR3 is built from 15 residues.

This clone showed up just once. The chain employs TRBV28 and TRBJ2-3; tentatively, D is TRBD1 (7 bases). CDR1 is MDHEN, CDR2 SYDVKM, per germline. V was cut by 4 bases and J by 0 bases, with 14 bases left in between. This CDR3 comprises 16 residues. DNA of the CDR3: TGTGCCAGCAGTTCCTCCAGGGGGGCCAGCACAGATACGCAGTATTTT. Protein product: CASSSSRGASTDTQYF.

This sequence joins TRBV9 and TRBJ1-2; TRBD1 agrees at 7 bases. There are 13 residues in the CDR3. Germline lookup yields CDR1 SGDLS and CDR2 YYNGEE. The J segment lost 8 bases and the V segment lost 3 bases, leaving 7 bases of the junction unmatched. The CDR3 bases are TGTGCCAGCAGCGCTTTAGACAGGGACGGCTACACCTTC. It codes for CASSALDRDGYTF.

The chain joins TRBV30 to TRBJ1-5; TRBD1 agrees at 9 bases. The CDR3 has 14 residues. CDR1 and CDR2 (germline): GTSNPN, SVGIG (reference sequence). V gave up 0 bases and J gave up 4 bases; unmatched junction bases: 1. The CDR3 DNA reads as TGTGCCTGGAGTGTAGGGACAGGGAATCAGCCCCAGCATTTT. Protein product: CAWSVGTGNQPQHF. Full variable domain (missing parts from reference TRBV30 and TRBJ1-5): SQTIHQWPATLVQPVGSPLSLECTVEGTSNPNLYWYRQAAGRGLQLLFYSVGIGQISSEVPQNLSASRPQDRQFILSSKKLLLSDSGFYLCAWSVGTGNQPQHFGDGTRLSIL.

The V and J genes are TRBV15 and TRBJ2-7; D ambiguous. V lost 2 bases and J 4 bases, leaving 18 bases between the germline ends. The V gene's germline CDR1 is LNHNV and CDR2 YYDKDF (reference sequence). This CDR3 spans 16 amino acids. The CDR3 DNA is TGTGCCACCAGCAGATTAGAGATGGTAACGACATACGAGCAGTACTTC. It specifies CATSRLEMVTTYEQYF.

CDR3 amino acids: CASSKTLAASDYEQYF. The CDR3 bases are TGTGCCAGCAGCAAGACTCTGGCCGCGAGTGACTACGAGCAGTACTTC. This chain connects TRBV21-1 to TRBJ2-7; the DNA was not compared with TRBD2, the D call given in the table. TRBV21-1 is a pseudogene segment. CDR3 length equals 16 residues.

This chain connects TRBV5-6 to TRBJ2-1; D ambiguous. Germline loops: CDR1 SGHDT, CDR2 YYEEEE. Trimming cost V 3 bases and J 8 bases, with 9 bases left between them. The CDR3 totals 12 residues. This chain's CDR3 is CASSSPGYEQFF. The DNA of the CDR3 is TGTGCCAGCAGCTCCCCTGGCTATGAGCAGTTCTTC.

This clone is a singleton in its sample. The V call is TRBV11-2, the J call TRBJ1-2; the D is unclear. Trimming took off 5 bases at V and 3 bases at J, with 16 bases between the two ends. Germline values: CDR1 SGHAT, CDR2 FQNNGV. The CDR3 runs to 15 residues. Written as DNA, the CDR3 is TGTGCCAGCAGCCCTCCGACAACAGTGTACTATGGCTACACCTTC. Residues: CASSPPTTVYYGYTF.

The gene calls are TRBV10-3 and TRBJ1-4; D perhaps matches TRBD1 (6 bases). V dropped 8 bases and J dropped 3 bases, with 10 bases sitting between them. In germline, CDR1 is ENHRY, CDR2 SYGVKD. The CDR3 is 13 amino acids. Here the CDR3 DNA reads TGTGCCATCTTGGACAGCTCTAATGAAAAACTGTTTTTT. Amino acids: CAILDSSNEKLFF.

The V and J genes are TRBV6-1 and TRBJ2-2, with D perhaps matching TRBD1 or TRBD2 (5 bases each). Trimming took off 3 bases at V and 7 bases at J, with 9 bases between the two ends. In germline, CDR1 is MNHNS, CDR2 SASEGT. This CDR3 has 13 residues. CDR3 nucleotides: TGTGCCAGCAGTGAGAGGGGAATCGGGGAGCTGTTTTTT. Encoded protein: CASSERGIGELFF.

V and J are TRBV5-1 and TRBJ2-1; 8 bases match TRBD1. CDR3 size: 13 residues. Germline CDR1 and CDR2: SGHRS and YFSETQ. Germline trimming cut 4 bases from V and 9 bases from J; bases unmatched to any gene: 6. The CDR3 loop is CASSEDRAGEQFF. The CDR3 DNA follows: TGCGCCAGCAGCGAGGACAGGGCCGGTGAGCAGTTCTTC.

The chain has TRBV11-2 and TRBJ2-1; TRBD2 matches at 12 bases. CDR3 length equals 16 residues. Germline CDR1 is SGHAT and CDR2 is FQNNGV. V lost 4 bases to trimming and J lost 5 bases; unmatched junction nucleotides: 6. CDR3 nucleotides: TGTGCCAGCAGCTCCTTCAGACTAGCGGGAGACAATGAGCAGTTCTTC. This gives the protein CASSSFRLAGDNEQFF.

This chain connects TRBV27 to TRBJ2-7; D is possibly TRBD1 or TRBD2 (5 bases each). CDR1 and CDR2 from the germline V gene are MNHEY and SMNVEV (reference sequence). The V and J ends lost 4 bases and 3 bases respectively, with 10 bases between them. The CDR3 runs to 13 residues. CDR3 coding DNA: TGTGCCAGCAGTTCCGGTGGGGGCTACGAGCAGTACTTC. Translating it yields CASSSGGGYEQYF.

This rearrangement joins TRBV9 to TRBJ1-2; no clear D gene. CDR3 size: 11 residues. With 3 bases removed from V and 7 bases from J, the gap between germline ends came to 7 bases. Germline CDR1 is SGDLS and CDR2 is YYNGEE. The CDR3 DNA is TGTGCCAGCAGCGACAGAGGTGGCTACACCTTC. This translates into CASSDRGGYTF.

The chain has TRBV6-5 and TRBJ2-3, with 11 positions matching TRBD1. CDR1 and CDR2 from the germline V gene are MNHEY and SVGAGI. This CDR3 comprises 15 residues. The ends lost 4 bases at V and 3 bases at J; junction bases unmatched: 3. The CDR3 DNA reads as TGTGCCAGCAGTTCGGGACAGGGGGGAACAGATACGCAGTATTTT. Protein: CASSSGQGGTDTQYF.